This TCR beta chain was captured by sequencing in a study of blood T cell repertoires in COVID-19. Overall study context: There were acute and convalescent COVID-19 samples, and they came from the United States, Italy and Spain. The analysed material was cDNA or gDNA that came from T cells, B-cell-depleted T cells, or PBMCs.

The CDR3 loop spans 15 amino acids. The germline gives CDR1 KGHDR, CDR2 SFDVKD. The V segment lost 3 bases and the J segment 4 bases; nucleotides outside the gene matches: 6. Clones were read by immunoSEQ multiplex PCR, and TCRdb kept only the in-frame ones, dropping some. The sample has about 200,000 clones, around 82% seen once. Participant age was roughly 18 to 95 years, and participants resided in fewer than 30 US areas. Participants' reported clinical history set cohort assignment. The TCR sequence derives from a woman aged 35 to 49 with acute COVID-19. The chain has TRBV24-1 and TRBJ2-7, with TRBD1 matching over 9 bases. The sequenced sample consisted of PBMCs or T cells enriched from blood (not recorded which). This CDR3 reads CATSDAGTGIYEQYF. In nucleotides, the CDR3 is TGTGCCACCAGTGATGCCGGGACAGGGATATACGAGCAGTACTTC.